These 26 T cell receptor beta chains were sequenced from one sample in a study of blood T cell repertoires in COVID-19. TCRdb keeps only in-frame clones here, not all; method: immunoSEQ multiplex PCR. The data contain approximately 240,000 clones, approximately 84% of them singletons. Sequencing was done on a sample of peripheral blood. The receptors come from a woman between 25 and 40 years old who had recovered from COVID-19.

This clone showed up just once. The chain employs TRBV29-1 and TRBJ2-5; no firm D call. This CDR3 has 13 amino acids. Between the trimmed V and J ends, which lost 3 bases and 5 bases, there was a span of 13 bases. CDR1 is SQVTM, CDR2 ANQGSEA, per germline. The CDR3 nucleotides are TGCAGCGTTGATACACGGAAGGAGGAGACCCAGTACTTC. It translates to CSVDTRKEETQYF.

The chain uses TRBV5-1 and TRBJ1-4; 8 bases fit TRBD1. This CDR3 comprises 15 residues. Germline V gives CDR1 SGHRS, CDR2 YFSETQ. V shed 4 bases, J shed 8 bases, and the junction held 10 bases outside the gene matches. CDR3: CASSTTTGVGEKLFF. CDR3 sequence (DNA): TGCGCCAGCAGCACGACGACAGGGGTGGGCGAAAAACTGTTTTTT.

This rearrangement joins TRBV5-6 to TRBJ2-6; no reliable D call. Trimming pared 4 bases from V and 0 bases from J, leaving 8 bases between. CDR3 length: 15 residues. Germline-derived CDR1 and CDR2 are SGHDT and YYEEEE. CDR3 region: CASSAYSSGANVLTF. The DNA for the CDR3 is TGTGCCAGCAGCGCTTACAGCTCTGGGGCCAACGTCCTGACTTTC.

The chain is built from TRBV18 and TRBJ1-4; D remains ambiguous. This CDR3 contains 13 residues. Germline values: CDR1 KGHSH, CDR2 LQKENI. Trimming left V 0 bases short and J 8 bases short, with 7 bases between. This CDR3 reads CASSPPSGEKLFF. Here the CDR3 DNA reads TGTGCCAGCTCACCACCGTCGGGAGAAAAACTGTTTTTT.

This clone was observed a handful of times. This rearrangement joins TRBV24-1 to TRBJ2-1; tentatively, D is TRBD2 (7 bases). Germline assignment: CDR1 KGHDR and CDR2 SFDVKD. The CDR3 covers 22 residues. The V end was cut by 5 bases, the J end by 1 base, with 32 bases between. CDR3 bases: TGTGCCACCAGTGTAGGGTTCGGGATCCAACAGGGAGGGCGGGCTTCCTACAATGAGCAGTTCTTC. Its protein product is CATSVGFGIQQGGRASYNEQFF.

J is TRBJ1-2 and V is TRBV11-2; 10 bases are a match to TRBD1. This CDR3 has 15 amino acids. Germline V gene sequence: CDR1 SGHAT, CDR2 FQNNGV. Losses at the gene ends were 1 base for V and 8 bases for J; bases not matched to a gene: 7. The DNA for the CDR3 is TGTGCCAGCAGCTTAGCGACAGGGGGCGCGAGAGGCTACACCTTC. Its protein product is CASSLATGGARGYTF.

The rearrangement uses TRBV28 and TRBJ2-5, with 10 bases fitting TRBD2. Germline assignment: CDR1 MDHEN and CDR2 SYDVKM. V shed 9 bases and J 6 bases; nucleotides not matched to a gene: 10. The length of the CDR3 is 14 residues. The CDR3 DNA reads as TGTGCCAGTCTGCATCTAGCGGGAGTCAAGACCCAGTACTTC. It encodes CASLHLAGVKTQYF.

The V and J genes are TRBV7-3 and TRBJ2-2; TRBD1 is a possible D gene (6 bases). The CDR3 covers 15 residues. CDR1 SGHTA and CDR2 FQGTGA come from the germline V gene. V gave up 5 bases and J gave up 1 base, with 11 bases separating them. The CDR3 region is CASSRQTGNTGELFF. CDR3 nucleotide sequence: TGTGCCAGCAGCCGGCAGACAGGGAACACCGGGGAGCTGTTTTTT.

The chain joins TRBV9 to TRBJ2-1, with 9 bases matching TRBD1. The CDR3 runs 15 residues. V lost 4 bases and J lost 8; bases outside the gene matches: 10. CDR1 SGDLS and CDR2 YYNGEE come from the germline V gene. The DNA for the CDR3 is TGTGCCAGCAGCCCCTCCGGGACAGGGTATGATGAGCAGTTCTTC. Amino acids: CASSPSGTGYDEQFF.

The J gene is TRBJ1-1, the V gene TRBV4-1, with D perhaps matching TRBD1 (6 bases). This CDR3 has 13 amino acids. Per the germline V gene, CDR1 is MGHRA and CDR2 is YSYEKL. Trimming left V 1 base short and J 5 bases short, with 8 bases between. The CDR3 bases are TGCGCCAGCAGCCAAGGTAGGGGGACTGAAGCTTTCTTT. This encodes CASSQGRGTEAFF.

This clone was detected only a few times. The chain recombines TRBV27 with TRBJ2-2; TRBD1 agrees at 10 bases. This CDR3 comprises 20 residues. Trimming removed 10 bases from V and 0 bases from J; junction bases left unmatched: 20. Germline values: CDR1 MNHEY, CDR2 SMNVEV (reference sequence). The CDR3, as DNA: TGTGCCACCTCAGATAGTGGGACAGGGGTTGGAAACGCGAACACCGGGGAGCTGTTTTTT. It translates to CATSDSGTGVGNANTGELFF.

The V and J genes are TRBV2 and TRBJ1-2, with 7 bases that match TRBD1. V lost 8 bases, J lost 0 bases, and 9 bases stayed unmatched. The CDR3 contains 15 residues. CDR1 SNHLY and CDR2 FYNNEI come from the germline V gene. The CDR3 loop reads CASRQGTGANYGYTF. As DNA, the CDR3 is TGTGCCAGCCGACAAGGTACAGGGGCTAACTATGGCTACACCTTC.

In this sample, this clone turned up once. CDR3 in amino acids: CASSSDRVAHF. As DNA, the CDR3 is TGTGCCAGCAGTTCAGACAGGGTGGCACATTTT. The chain carries TRBV28 and TRBJ1-5; TRBD1 matches 7 bases. V shed 4 bases, J shed 16 bases, and the junction held 7 bases outside the gene matches. Germline V gene sequence: CDR1 MDHEN, CDR2 SYDVKM. This CDR3 has 11 amino acids.

This clone has a single count. The gene calls are TRBV5-4 and TRBJ2-2; 9 bases are shared with TRBD2. V shed 0 bases, J shed 6 bases, and the junction held 12 bases outside the gene matches. Germline V CDR1 and CDR2: SGHNT, YYREEE (reference sequence). The CDR3 is 18 residues long. Written as DNA, the CDR3 is TGTGCCAGCAGCTTGGGATCCACAGCGGGAGGTACCGCCGGGGAGCTGTTTTTT. Translating gives CASSLGSTAGGTAGELFF.

This sequence joins TRBV5-4 and TRBJ1-1, with 9 positions matching TRBD1. The CDR3 is 17 residues long. Germline assignment: CDR1 SGHNT and CDR2 YYREEE (reference sequence). J lost 0 bases, V lost 4 bases, and 10 bases had no gene match. The CDR3 region has the DNA TGTGCCAGCAGCGTTACCGGGACAGGGCTTATGAACACTGAAGCTTTCTTT. Amino acid sequence: CASSVTGTGLMNTEAFF.

The chain recombines TRBV7-9 with TRBJ2-1, with 9 nucleotides matching TRBD2. CDR3 length equals 15 residues. V lost 6 bases, J lost 0 bases, and 3 bases stayed unmatched. Germline lookup yields CDR1 SEHNR and CDR2 FQNEAQ (reference sequence). This chain's CDR3 is CASSGLAYSYNEQFF. The CDR3 DNA reads as TGTGCCAGCAGTGGACTAGCGTACTCCTACAATGAGCAGTTCTTC.

The chain joins TRBV30 to TRBJ1-2, with a possible D match to TRBD1 (5 bases). The length of the CDR3 is 15 residues. V was cut by 1 base and J by 6 bases, with 18 bases left in between. Germline values: CDR1 GTSNPN, CDR2 SVGIG (reference sequence). The CDR3 spells CAWSALQDPTNGYTF. The CDR3 bases are TGTGCCTGGAGTGCGCTACAGGATCCCACTAATGGCTACACCTTC.

On this clone: Other DNA sequences of this sample code for an identical CDR3. V usage is TRBV9 and J usage is TRBJ2-7, with 12 bases that match TRBD2. V lost 5 bases and J lost 1; bases outside the gene matches: 4. Germline V CDR1 and CDR2: SGDLS, YYNGEE. There are 15 residues in the CDR3. For the CDR3, the DNA is TGTGCCAGCAGTCCGGGGACTAGCGGGTCCTACGAGCAGTACTTC. Translated, it gives CASSPGTSGSYEQYF.

The chain links TRBV2 to TRBJ2-5; possibly TRBD1 for D (6 bases). CDR1 SNHLY and CDR2 FYNNEI come from the germline V gene. CDR3 length equals 15 residues. V gave up 1 base and J gave up 5 bases, with 14 bases separating them. The CDR3 DNA is TGTGCCAGCAGTGAAGAGGGGGTCGGGATGGAGACCCAGTACTTC. Residues: CASSEEGVGMETQYF.

V gene TRBV7-3 combines with J gene TRBJ2-1; 9 nucleotides match TRBD1. Unmatched junction bases numbered 3, after V lost 4 bases and J lost 5 bases. The germline V gene encodes CDR1 SGHTA and CDR2 FQGTGA. CDR3 length equals 14 residues. The CDR3 loop reads CASSSGQGNNEQFF. As DNA, the CDR3 is TGTGCCAGCAGCTCGGGACAGGGTAACAATGAGCAGTTCTTC.

V gene TRBV28 combines with J gene TRBJ2-2, with 7 bases fitting TRBD2. With V trimmed by 5 bases and J by 5 bases, 14 bases remained unmatched. This CDR3 is 17 amino acids long. Germline V CDR1 and CDR2: MDHEN, SYDVKM. CDR3 sequence: CASSPDLAGVKTGELFF. The CDR3 nucleotides read TGTGCCAGCAGTCCCGATTTGGCGGGAGTGAAAACCGGGGAGCTGTTTTTT.

CDR3 nucleotide sequence: TGTGCCAGCAGTTACCTACAGGGGTATGGCTACACCTTC. This gives the protein CASSYLQGYGYTF. This rearrangement joins TRBV6-5 to TRBJ1-2, with 7 bases lining up with TRBD1. V was pared by 2 bases and J by 5 bases, with 2 bases of the junction left unmatched. This CDR3 has 13 amino acids. The V gene's germline CDR1 is MNHEY and CDR2 SVGAGI.

This clone has a single count. The chain has TRBV12-5 and TRBJ2-3; 9 positions agree with TRBD1. This CDR3 region has 19 residues. CDR1 is LGHNT, CDR2 FRNRAP, per germline. V was clipped by 0 bases and J by 0 bases; unmatched bases: 10. The CDR3 DNA reads as TGTGCTAGTGGTTTGGTACATGGAGGGACAGGGACTAGCACAGATACGCAGTATTTT. Its translation: CASGLVHGGTGTSTDTQYF.

The rearrangement links TRBV27 to TRBJ1-1, with D unresolved. Germline CDR1 MNHEY, CDR2 SMNVEV (reference sequence). This CDR3 spans 17 amino acids. V was shortened by 2 bases and J by 1 base, with 17 bases between the two germline ends. This CDR3 is CASSLEPAGEANTEAFF. The CDR3 region has the DNA TGTGCCAGCAGTTTAGAGCCCGCTGGGGAGGCGAACACTGAAGCTTTCTTT.

The chain carries TRBV5-6 and TRBJ2-5; 7 positions match TRBD1. CDR3 length equals 15 residues. The ends lost 3 bases at V and 5 bases at J; junction bases unmatched: 10. Germline CDR1 reads SGHDT; CDR2 reads YYEEEE. CDR3 in DNA: TGTGCCAGCAGCTGGACCTGGACAGGTCAGGAGACCCAGTACTTC. This gives the protein CASSWTWTGQETQYF.

The gene calls are TRBV9 and TRBJ1-1; tentatively, D is TRBD1 (6 bases). CDR3 length: 15 amino acids. Per the germline V gene, CDR1 is SGDLS and CDR2 is YYNGEE. V was clipped by 3 bases and J by 5 bases, with 17 bases between them. CDR3 in DNA: TGTGCCAGCAGCGAGGGGAGGGGGAAAAGAACTGAAGCTTTCTTT. It is translated as CASSEGRGKRTEAFF.